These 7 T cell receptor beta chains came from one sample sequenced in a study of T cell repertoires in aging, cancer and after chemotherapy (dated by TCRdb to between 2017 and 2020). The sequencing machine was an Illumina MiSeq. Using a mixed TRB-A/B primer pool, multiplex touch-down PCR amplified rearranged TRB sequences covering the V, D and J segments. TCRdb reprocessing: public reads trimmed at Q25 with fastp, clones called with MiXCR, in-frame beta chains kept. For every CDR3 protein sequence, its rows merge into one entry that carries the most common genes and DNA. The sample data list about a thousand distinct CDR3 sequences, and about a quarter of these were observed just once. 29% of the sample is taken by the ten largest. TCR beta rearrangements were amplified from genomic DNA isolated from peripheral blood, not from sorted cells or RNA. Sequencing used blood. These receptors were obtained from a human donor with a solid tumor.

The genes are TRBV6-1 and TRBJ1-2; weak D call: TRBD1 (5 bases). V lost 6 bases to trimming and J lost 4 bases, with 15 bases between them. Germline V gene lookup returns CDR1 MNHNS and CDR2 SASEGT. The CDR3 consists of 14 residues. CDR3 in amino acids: CASRKTGTIYGYTF. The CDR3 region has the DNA TGTGCCAGCAGAAAAACCGGGACCATCTATGGCTACACCTTC.

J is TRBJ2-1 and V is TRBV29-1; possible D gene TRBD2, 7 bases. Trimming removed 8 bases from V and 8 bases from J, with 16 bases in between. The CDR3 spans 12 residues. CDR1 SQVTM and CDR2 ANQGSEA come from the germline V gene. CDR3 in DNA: TGCAGCTATCGCCTCGGGGGGCATGAGCAGTTCTTC. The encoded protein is CSYRLGGHEQFF.

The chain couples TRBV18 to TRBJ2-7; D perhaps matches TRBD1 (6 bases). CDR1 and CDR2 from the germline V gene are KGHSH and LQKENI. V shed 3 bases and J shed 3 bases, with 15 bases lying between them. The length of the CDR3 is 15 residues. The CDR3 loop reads CASSPRQVSFYEQYF. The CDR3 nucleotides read TGTGCCAGCTCACCGAGACAGGTTAGCTTCTACGAGCAGTACTTC.

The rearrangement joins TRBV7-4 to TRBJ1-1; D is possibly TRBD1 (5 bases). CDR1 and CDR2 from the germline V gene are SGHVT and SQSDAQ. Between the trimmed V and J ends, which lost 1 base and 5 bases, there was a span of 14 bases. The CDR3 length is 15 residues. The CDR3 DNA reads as TGTGCCAGCAGCTTAGGAGGGCAGGGTAGGACTGAAGCTTTCTTT. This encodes CASSLGGQGRTEAFF.

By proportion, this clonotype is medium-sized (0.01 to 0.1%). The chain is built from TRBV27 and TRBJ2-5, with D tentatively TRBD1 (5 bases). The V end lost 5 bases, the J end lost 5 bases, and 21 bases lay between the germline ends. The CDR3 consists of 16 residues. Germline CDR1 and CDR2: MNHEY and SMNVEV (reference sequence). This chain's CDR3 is CASSPGRQLTMETQYF. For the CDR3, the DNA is TGTGCCAGCAGTCCAGGGCGACAGCTGACAATGGAGACCCAGTACTTC.

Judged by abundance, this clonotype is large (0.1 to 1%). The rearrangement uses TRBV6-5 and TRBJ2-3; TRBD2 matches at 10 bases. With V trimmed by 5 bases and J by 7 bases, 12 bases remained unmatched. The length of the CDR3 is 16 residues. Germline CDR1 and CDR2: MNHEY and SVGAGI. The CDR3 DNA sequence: TGTGCCAGCAGTAATGGACGGACTAGCGGCCTCAATACGCAGTATTTT. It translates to CASSNGRTSGLNTQYF.

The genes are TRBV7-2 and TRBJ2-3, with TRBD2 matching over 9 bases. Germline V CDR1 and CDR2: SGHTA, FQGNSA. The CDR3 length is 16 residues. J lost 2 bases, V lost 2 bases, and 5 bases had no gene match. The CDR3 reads CASSLQREETTDTQYF. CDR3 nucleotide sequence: TGTGCCAGCAGCTTACAGCGGGAGGAAACCACAGATACGCAGTATTTT. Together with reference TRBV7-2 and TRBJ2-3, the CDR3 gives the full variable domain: GAGVSQSPSNKVTEKGKDVELRCDPISGHTALYWYRQSLGQGLEFLIYFQGNSAPDKSGLPSDRFSAERTGGSVSTLTIQRTQQEDSAVYLCASSLQREETTDTQYFGPGTRLTVL.